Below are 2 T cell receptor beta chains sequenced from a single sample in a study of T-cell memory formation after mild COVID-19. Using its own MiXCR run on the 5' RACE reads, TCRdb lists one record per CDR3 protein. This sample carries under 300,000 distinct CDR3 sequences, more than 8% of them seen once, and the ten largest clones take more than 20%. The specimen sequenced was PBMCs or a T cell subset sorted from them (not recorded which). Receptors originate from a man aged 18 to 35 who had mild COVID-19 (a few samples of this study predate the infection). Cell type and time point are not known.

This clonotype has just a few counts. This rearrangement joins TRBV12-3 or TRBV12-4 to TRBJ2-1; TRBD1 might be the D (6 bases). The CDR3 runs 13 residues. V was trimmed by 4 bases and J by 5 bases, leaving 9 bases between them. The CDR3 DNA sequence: TGTGCCAGCAGTTATTCAGGGGACAATGAGCAGTTCTTC. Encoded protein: CASSYSGDNEQFF.

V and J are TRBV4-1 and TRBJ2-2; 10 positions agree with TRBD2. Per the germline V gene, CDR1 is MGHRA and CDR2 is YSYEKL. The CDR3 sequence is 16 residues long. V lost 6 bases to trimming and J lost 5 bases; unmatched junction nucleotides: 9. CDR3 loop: CASRGAGGAGTGELFF. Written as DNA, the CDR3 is TGCGCCAGCAGAGGAGCGGGGGGGGCGGGAACCGGGGAGCTGTTTTTT.